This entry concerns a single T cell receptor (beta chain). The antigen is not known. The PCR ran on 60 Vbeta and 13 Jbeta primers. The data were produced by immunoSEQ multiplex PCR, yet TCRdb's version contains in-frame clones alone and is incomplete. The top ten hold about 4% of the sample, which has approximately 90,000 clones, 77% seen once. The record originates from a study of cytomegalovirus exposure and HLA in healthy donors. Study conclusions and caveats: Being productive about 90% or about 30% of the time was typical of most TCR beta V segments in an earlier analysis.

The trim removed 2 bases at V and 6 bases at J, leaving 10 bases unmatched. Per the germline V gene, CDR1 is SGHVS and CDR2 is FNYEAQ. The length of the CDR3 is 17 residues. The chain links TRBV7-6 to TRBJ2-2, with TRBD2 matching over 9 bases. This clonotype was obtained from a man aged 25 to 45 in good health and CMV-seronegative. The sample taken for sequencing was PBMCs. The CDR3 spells CASSLTGGGGVAGELFF. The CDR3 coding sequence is TGTGCCAGCAGCTTAACCGGCGGCGGGGGGGTGGCCGGGGAGCTGTTTTTT.